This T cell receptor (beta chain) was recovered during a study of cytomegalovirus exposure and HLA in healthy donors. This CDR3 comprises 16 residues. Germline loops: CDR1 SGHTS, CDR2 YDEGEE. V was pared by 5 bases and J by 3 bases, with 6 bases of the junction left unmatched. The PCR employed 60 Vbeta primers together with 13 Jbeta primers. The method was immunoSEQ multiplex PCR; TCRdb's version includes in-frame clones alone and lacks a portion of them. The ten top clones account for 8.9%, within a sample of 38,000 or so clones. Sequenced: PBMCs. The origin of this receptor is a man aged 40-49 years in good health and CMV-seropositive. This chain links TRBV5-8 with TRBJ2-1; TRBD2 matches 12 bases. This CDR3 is CASSPTSGGIYNEQFF. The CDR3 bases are TGTGCCAGCAGTCCTACTAGCGGGGGGATCTACAATGAGCAGTTCTTC.